The clone carrying this TCR beta chain was counted once. Antigen: not known. The source of the sample is a study of a mutant IDH1 vaccine in newly diagnosed glioma. Looking at the study overall: Earlier care involved radiotherapy, temozolomide, or both, and the majority received both. Study-wide points: Vaccination elicited immune responses in around 93% of patients. Pseudoprogression seemed unlinked to shifts in top peripheral T cell clonotypes.

The time point here: baseline, week 1 (first vaccination visit). Treatment specified: pre-vaccination baseline after standard-of-care therapy. Every donor had a new WHO grade 3 or 4 astrocytoma that was IDH1-mutant, with loss of nuclear ATRX. The table came from immunoSEQ multiplex PCR; TCRdb's copy has only in-frame clones and leaves some out. The sample yields about 35,000 clones, around 80% seen once. There are 15 residues in the CDR3. The V segment lost 2 bases and the J segment 3 bases; nucleotides outside the gene matches: 3. Germline V CDR1 and CDR2: MDHEN, SYDVKM. The chain carries TRBV28 and TRBJ2-3; 9 bases align to TRBD1. The source is a man aged 50 or older with glioma. Some clones in this sample may be carry-over from other donors' samples. The source material was peripheral blood mononuclear cells (PBMCs), sampled from a glioma patient treated with radiotherapy, temozolomide or both. In nucleotides, the CDR3 is TGTGCCAGCAGTTTAACCGGACAGGGGACAGATACGCAGTATTTT. Translation: CASSLTGQGTDTQYF.